These T cell receptor beta chains were read from a single sample in a study of metastatic and nonmetastatic thyroid tumors. TCRdb reprocessed the PCR reads using MiXCR. The data show around 61,000 clones, more than 25% seen once. The specimen was blood. The receptors originated from a female donor with papillary thyroid cancer or a benign thyroid nodule (not recorded which). Some clones in this sample may be carry-over from other donors' samples. Each CDR3 is given with its conserved first and last residue. D genes are given only for firm matches. Clone sizes are given selectively: once, few, many, or a class where the clone is expanded.

v_gene: TRBV10-1
j_gene: TRBJ2-2
abundance: NA
d_gene: NA
CDR3aa: CASRGDLNTGELFF
CDR3nt: TGCGCCAGCAGGGGCGACCTGAACACCGGGGAGCTGTTTTTT

v_gene: TRBV6-1
j_gene: TRBJ1-3
abundance: few
d_gene: NA
CDR3aa: CASTPGESGNTIYF
CDR3nt: TGTGCCAGCACCCCGGGAGAGTCTGGAAACACCATATATTTT

v_gene: TRBV5-1
j_gene: TRBJ2-7
abundance: NA
d_gene: TRBD2
CDR3aa: CASSLEASGTYEQYF
CDR3nt: TGCGCCAGCAGCTTGGAGGCTAGCGGCACCTACGAGCAGTACTTC

v_gene: TRBV11-2
j_gene: TRBJ2-1
abundance: NA
d_gene: TRBD1
CDR3aa: CASSPPRQGVLYEQFF
CDR3nt: TGTGCCAGCAGCCCACCAAGACAGGGAGTTCTCTATGAGCAGTTCTTC

v_gene: TRBV20-1
j_gene: TRBJ2-2
abundance: NA
d_gene: NA
CDR3aa: CSASRSGDNTGELFF
CDR3nt: TGCAGTGCTAGTCGATCAGGAGATAACACCGGGGAGCTGTTTTTT

v_gene: TRBV18
j_gene: TRBJ1-5
abundance: once
d_gene: NA
CDR3aa: CASSPPGGNQPQHF
CDR3nt: TGTGCCAGCTCACCACCGGGGGGAAATCAGCCCCAGCATTTT

v_gene: TRBV3-1
j_gene: TRBJ2-3
abundance: NA
d_gene: TRBD2
CDR3aa: CASSLAGVTDTQYF
CDR3nt: TGTGCCAGCAGCCTAGCGGGAGTCACAGATACGCAGTATTTT

v_gene: TRBV19
j_gene: TRBJ2-1
abundance: NA
d_gene: TRBD2
CDR3aa: CASSGTSGSTYNEQFF
CDR3nt: TGTGCCAGTAGCGGGACTAGCGGGAGCACCTACAATGAGCAGTTCTTC

v_gene: TRBV27
j_gene: TRBJ2-7
abundance: few
d_gene: NA
CDR3aa: CASRMTTNTYEQYF
CDR3nt: TGTGCCAGCAGGATGACTACTAACACCTACGAGCAGTACTTC

v_gene: TRBV19
j_gene: TRBJ2-7
abundance: once
d_gene: TRBD2
CDR3aa: CASSIAGGARKMEQYF
CDR3nt: TGTGCCAGTAGTATAGCGGGGGGGGCCCGAAAGATGGAGCAGTACTTC

v_gene: TRBV5-8
j_gene: TRBJ1-5
abundance: many
d_gene: NA
CDR3aa: CASSRSFSNQPQHF
CDR3nt: TGTGCCAGCAGCCGGTCCTTTAGCAATCAGCCCCAGCATTTT

v_gene: TRBV20-1
j_gene: TRBJ2-2
abundance: few
d_gene: TRBD2
CDR3aa: CSARDVGLAGYTGELFF
CDR3nt: TGCAGTGCTAGAGATGTAGGGCTAGCGGGCTACACCGGGGAGCTGTTTTTT

v_gene: TRBV2
j_gene: TRBJ2-1
abundance: NA
d_gene: NA
CDR3aa: CASGGNEQFF
CDR3nt: TGTGCCAGCGGCGGCAATGAGCAGTTCTTC

v_gene: TRBV11-1
j_gene: TRBJ2-2
abundance: NA
d_gene: NA
CDR3aa: CTSSFGGANRPTGELFF
CDR3nt: TGTACCAGCAGCTTTGGAGGGGCCAACCGGCCCACCGGGGAGCTGTTTTTT

v_gene: TRBV6-2/TRBV6-3
j_gene: TRBJ2-7
abundance: NA
d_gene: TRBD1
CDR3aa: CASSHGQGGNEQYF
CDR3nt: TGTGCCAGCAGCCACGGACAGGGTGGAAACGAGCAGTACTTC

v_gene: TRBV5-1
j_gene: TRBJ2-2
abundance: NA
d_gene: TRBD2
CDR3aa: CASRWGLAGDTGELFF
CDR3nt: TGCGCCAGCAGATGGGGACTAGCGGGAGACACCGGGGAGCTGTTTTTT

v_gene: TRBV6-5
j_gene: TRBJ2-6
abundance: few
d_gene: NA
CDR3aa: CASSFFHSGANVLTF
CDR3nt: TGTGCCAGCAGTTTTTTCCACTCTGGGGCCAACGTCCTGACTTTC

v_gene: TRBV20-1
j_gene: TRBJ2-7
abundance: NA
d_gene: TRBD2
CDR3aa: CSAKAGLAGTYEQYF
CDR3nt: TGCAGTGCCAAAGCCGGGCTAGCGGGGACTTACGAGCAGTACTTC

v_gene: TRBV5-1
j_gene: TRBJ2-1
abundance: NA
d_gene: TRBD2
CDR3aa: CASSEAGVVRDEQFF
CDR3nt: TGCGCCAGCAGCGAGGCGGGGGTCGTTCGGGATGAGCAGTTCTTC

v_gene: TRBV7-2
j_gene: TRBJ1-4
abundance: NA
d_gene: TRBD1
CDR3aa: CASSLAKGQGGEKLFF
CDR3nt: TGTGCCAGCAGCTTAGCTAAGGGACAGGGTGGAGAAAAACTGTTTTTT

v_gene: TRBV11-2
j_gene: TRBJ2-1
abundance: once
d_gene: NA
CDR3aa: CASSFNIVNEQFF
CDR3nt: TGTGCCAGCAGCTTCAATATAGTCAATGAGCAGTTCTTC

v_gene: TRBV11-3
j_gene: TRBJ2-1
abundance: once
d_gene: NA
CDR3aa: CASSLEGADEQFF
CDR3nt: TGTGCCAGCAGCTTAGAGGGCGCGGATGAGCAGTTCTTC

v_gene: TRBV9
j_gene: TRBJ2-1
abundance: NA
d_gene: TRBD2
CDR3aa: CASSVGLAGPYNEQFF
CDR3nt: TGTGCCAGCAGCGTAGGACTAGCGGGACCCTACAATGAGCAGTTCTTC

v_gene: TRBV6-4
j_gene: TRBJ2-1
abundance: NA
d_gene: NA
CDR3aa: CASSDRDNNEQFF
CDR3nt: TGTGCCAGCAGTGACCGGGACAACAATGAGCAGTTCTTC

v_gene: TRBV24-1
j_gene: TRBJ1-3
abundance: few
d_gene: NA
CDR3aa: CATSESSGNTIYF
CDR3nt: TGTGCCACTTCCGAGAGCTCTGGAAACACCATATATTTT

v_gene: TRBV7-8
j_gene: TRBJ2-7
abundance: NA
d_gene: NA
CDR3aa: CASSLLAGPYEQYF
CDR3nt: TGTGCCAGCAGCTTATTGGCCGGGCCCTACGAGCAGTACTTC

v_gene: TRBV2
j_gene: TRBJ2-6
abundance: few
d_gene: NA
CDR3aa: CASGLSGANVLTF
CDR3nt: TGTGCCAGCGGTCTCTCTGGGGCCAACGTCCTGACTTTC

v_gene: TRBV30
j_gene: TRBJ1-2
abundance: few
d_gene: NA
CDR3aa: CAWEEGDNDGYTF
CDR3nt: TGTGCCTGGGAAGAAGGAGACAATGATGGCTACACCTTC

v_gene: TRBV28
j_gene: TRBJ1-4
abundance: NA
d_gene: TRBD1
CDR3aa: CASSPDRGRKWSEKLFF
CDR3nt: TGTGCCAGCAGTCCGGACAGGGGGCGAAAGTGGTCTGAAAAACTGTTTTTT

v_gene: TRBV6-1
j_gene: TRBJ2-1
abundance: NA
d_gene: TRBD2
CDR3aa: CASSAGLAGRDEQFF
CDR3nt: TGTGCCAGCAGTGCGGGACTAGCGGGTAGGGATGAGCAGTTCTTC

v_gene: TRBV28
j_gene: TRBJ1-2
abundance: NA
d_gene: NA
CDR3aa: CASSLRFRYTF
CDR3nt: TGTGCCAGCAGTTTAAGGTTTCGCTACACCTTC

v_gene: TRBV12-3/TRBV12-4
j_gene: TRBJ2-2
abundance: few
d_gene: TRBD2
CDR3aa: CASSFPSGGPNTGELFF
CDR3nt: TGTGCCAGCAGTTTTCCTAGCGGGGGGCCGAACACCGGGGAGCTGTTTTTT

v_gene: TRBV9
j_gene: TRBJ1-5
abundance: NA
d_gene: NA
CDR3aa: CASSGRDGWNQPQHF
CDR3nt: TGTGCCAGCAGCGGAAGGGACGGTTGGAATCAGCCCCAGCATTTT

v_gene: TRBV30
j_gene: TRBJ2-5
abundance: NA
d_gene: NA
CDR3aa: CAWSVGNQETQYF
CDR3nt: TGTGCCTGGAGTGTCGGAAACCAAGAGACCCAGTACTTC

v_gene: TRBV6-1
j_gene: TRBJ1-5
abundance: many
d_gene: NA
CDR3aa: CASSTSLSNQPQHF
CDR3nt: TGTGCCAGCAGCACTAGCTTGAGCAATCAGCCCCAGCATTTT

v_gene: TRBV7-2
j_gene: TRBJ2-2
abundance: once
d_gene: TRBD2
CDR3aa: CASSLAGLGSGELFF
CDR3nt: TGTGCCAGCAGCTTAGCGGGACTAGGCAGCGGGGAGCTGTTTTTT

v_gene: TRBV19
j_gene: TRBJ2-3
abundance: NA
d_gene: NA
CDR3aa: CASSQGRYTDTQYF
CDR3nt: TGTGCCAGTAGTCAGGGTCGGTACACAGATACGCAGTATTTT

v_gene: TRBV28
j_gene: TRBJ2-7
abundance: NA
d_gene: TRBD1
CDR3aa: CASSLVQGRDEQYF
CDR3nt: TGTGCCAGCAGTTTAGTACAGGGGCGGGACGAGCAGTACTTC

v_gene: TRBV12-3/TRBV12-4
j_gene: TRBJ1-2
abundance: few
d_gene: TRBD1
CDR3aa: CASSLAGGGYTF
CDR3nt: TGTGCCAGCAGTTTGGCAGGGGGCGGCTACACCTTC

v_gene: TRBV7-7
j_gene: TRBJ2-7
abundance: many
d_gene: NA
CDR3aa: CASSRALSYEQYF
CDR3nt: TGTGCTAGCAGCCGGGCCCTATCCTACGAGCAGTACTTC

v_gene: TRBV7-1
j_gene: TRBJ2-1
abundance: NA
d_gene: TRBD2
CDR3aa: CASSSLRTSGRRAYNEQFF
CDR3nt: TGTGCCAGCAGCTCATTGCGGACTAGCGGGAGACGCGCCTACAATGAGCAGTTCTTC

v_gene: TRBV2
j_gene: TRBJ2-3
abundance: few
d_gene: NA
CDR3aa: CASNFLGSPTDTQYF
CDR3nt: TGTGCCAGCAATTTCTTAGGTTCCCCCACAGATACGCAGTATTTT

v_gene: TRBV27
j_gene: TRBJ2-3
abundance: few
d_gene: NA
CDR3aa: CASSRPGGGSGTQYF
CDR3nt: TGTGCCAGCAGTCGACCAGGGGGGGGTTCGGGTACGCAGTATTTT

v_gene: TRBV20-1
j_gene: TRBJ1-2
abundance: NA
d_gene: NA
CDR3aa: CSAFPNRADGYTF
CDR3nt: TGCAGTGCCTTTCCCAACAGGGCTGATGGCTACACCTTC

v_gene: TRBV28
j_gene: TRBJ1-1
abundance: NA
d_gene: NA
CDR3aa: CASSLGQTNTEAFF
CDR3nt: TGTGCCAGCAGTTTAGGACAGACTAACACTGAAGCTTTCTTT

v_gene: TRBV28
j_gene: TRBJ2-5
abundance: NA
d_gene: TRBD1
CDR3aa: CASSYDRGRETQYF
CDR3nt: TGTGCCAGCAGTTACGACAGGGGGCGAGAGACCCAGTACTTC

v_gene: TRBV12-3/TRBV12-4
j_gene: TRBJ2-1
abundance: few
d_gene: TRBD2
CDR3aa: CASSFPSSGRSSYNEQFF
CDR3nt: TGTGCCAGCAGCTTTCCCTCTAGCGGTCGTAGCTCCTACAATGAGCAGTTCTTC

v_gene: TRBV6-5
j_gene: TRBJ2-7
abundance: NA
d_gene: TRBD2
CDR3aa: CASSSAHASGSPSYEQYF
CDR3nt: TGTGCCAGCAGTTCAGCCCACGCTAGCGGATCCCCCTCCTACGAGCAGTACTTC

v_gene: TRBV20-1
j_gene: TRBJ1-2
abundance: NA
d_gene: NA
CDR3aa: CSARRGRDNYGYTF
CDR3nt: TGCAGTGCTAGGAGAGGCAGGGATAACTATGGCTACACCTTC

v_gene: TRBV6-2/TRBV6-3
j_gene: TRBJ2-7
abundance: NA
d_gene: NA
CDR3aa: CASSYRRGAYEQYF
CDR3nt: TGTGCCAGCAGTTACAGGCGGGGTGCCTACGAGCAGTACTTC

v_gene: TRBV12-3/TRBV12-4
j_gene: TRBJ2-7
abundance: NA
d_gene: NA
CDR3aa: CASSLIGVQGGYEQYF
CDR3nt: TGTGCCAGCAGTTTAATAGGTGTCCAGGGGGGGTACGAGCAGTACTTC

v_gene: TRBV12-3/TRBV12-4
j_gene: TRBJ1-2
abundance: few
d_gene: NA
CDR3aa: CASSLMGESGYTF
CDR3nt: TGTGCCAGCAGTTTAATGGGAGAGTCCGGCTACACCTTC

v_gene: TRBV20-1
j_gene: TRBJ2-5
abundance: NA
d_gene: NA
CDR3aa: CSARARYKETQYF
CDR3nt: TGCAGTGCTAGAGCCCGGTATAAGGAGACCCAGTACTTC

v_gene: TRBV20-1
j_gene: TRBJ2-7
abundance: NA
d_gene: NA
CDR3aa: CSAPKGTYEQYF
CDR3nt: TGCAGTGCCCCGAAGGGGACGTACGAGCAGTACTTC